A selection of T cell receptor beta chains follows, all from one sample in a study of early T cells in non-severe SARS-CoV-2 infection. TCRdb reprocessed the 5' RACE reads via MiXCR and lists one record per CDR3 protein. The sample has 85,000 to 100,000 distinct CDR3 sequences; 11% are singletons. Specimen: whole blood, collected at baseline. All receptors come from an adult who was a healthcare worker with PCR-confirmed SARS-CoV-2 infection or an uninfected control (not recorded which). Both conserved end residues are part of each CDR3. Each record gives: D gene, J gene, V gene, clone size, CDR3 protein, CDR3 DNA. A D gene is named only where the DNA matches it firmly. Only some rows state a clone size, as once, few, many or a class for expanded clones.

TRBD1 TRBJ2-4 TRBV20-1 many CSAGTGGAPENIQYF TGCAGTGCTGGAACAGGGGGCGCACCCGAAAACATTCAGTACTTC
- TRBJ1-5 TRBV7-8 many CASSLALGSSGPQHF TGTGCCAGCAGCTTAGCGCTAGGATCGTCGGGGCCCCAGCATTTT
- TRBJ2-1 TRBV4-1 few CASSQGRSLGINEQFF TGCGCCAGCAGCCAAGGGAGAAGTCTAGGTATCAATGAGCAGTTCTTC
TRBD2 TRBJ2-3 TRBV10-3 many CAVSTSGTTDTQYF TGTGCCGTATCGACTAGCGGCACCACAGATACGCAGTATTTT
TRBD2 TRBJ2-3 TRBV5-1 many CASSAGGTSGTDTQYF TGCGCCAGCAGCGCCGGAGGGACTAGCGGCACAGATACGCAGTATTTT
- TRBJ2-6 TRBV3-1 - CASSQGRGPGANVLTF TGTGCCAGCAGCCAAGGGAGAGGCCCTGGGGCCAACGTCCTGACTTTC
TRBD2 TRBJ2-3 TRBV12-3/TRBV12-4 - CASNVAGVTDTQYF TGTGCCAGCAATGTAGCGGGAGTCACAGATACGCAGTATTTT
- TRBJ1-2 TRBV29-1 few CSVDWGQHGYTF TGCAGCGTTGACTGGGGTCAGCATGGCTACACCTTC
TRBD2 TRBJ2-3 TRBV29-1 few CSVARRGGVTDTQYF TGCAGCGTCGCCCGACGGGGGGGAGTCACAGATACGCAGTATTTT
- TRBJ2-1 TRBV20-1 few CSASLGSNEQFF TGCAGTGCTTCGCTAGGGTCTAATGAGCAGTTCTTC
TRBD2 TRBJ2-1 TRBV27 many CASSTTSGRDNEQFF TGTGCCAGCAGCACAACTAGCGGGAGAGACAATGAGCAGTTCTTC
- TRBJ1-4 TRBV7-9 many CASSLTGSTNEKLFF TGTGCCAGCAGCTTAACAGGGTCAACTAATGAAAAACTGTTTTTT
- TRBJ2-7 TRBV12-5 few CASGLVILGRGRSHEQYF TGTGCTAGTGGTTTGGTGATTTTGGGCAGAGGCAGGAGCCACGAGCAGTACTTC
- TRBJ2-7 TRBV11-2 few CASSPLKDKGEQYF TGTGCCAGCAGTCCCTTGAAAGACAAGGGCGAGCAGTACTTC
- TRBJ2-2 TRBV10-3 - CVAAPGGNTGELFF TGTGTTGCCGCTCCCGGGGGAAACACCGGGGAGCTGTTTTTT
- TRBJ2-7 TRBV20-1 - CSAGQRAVQYF TGCAGTGCTGGCCAGCGGGCTGTGCAGTACTTC
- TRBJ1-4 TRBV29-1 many CSVGATAAPNEKLFF TGCAGCGTTGGCGCCACAGCCGCCCCTAATGAAAAACTGTTTTTT
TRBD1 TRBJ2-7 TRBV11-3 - CASSRTGARYEQYF TGTGCCAGCAGCCGGACAGGGGCAAGATACGAGCAGTACTTC
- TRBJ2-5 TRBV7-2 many CASSLVIKTQYF TGTGCCAGCAGCTTAGTCATCAAGACCCAGTACTTC
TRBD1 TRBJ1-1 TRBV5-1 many CASSLEGTGVTEAFF TGCGCCAGCAGCTTGGAAGGGACAGGGGTCACTGAAGCTTTCTTT
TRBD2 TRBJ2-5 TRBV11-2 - CASSLTLAGGYKETQYF TGTGCCAGCAGCTTAACCCTGGCGGGAGGATACAAAGAGACCCAGTACTTC
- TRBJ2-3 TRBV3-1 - CASSQDRRSTQYF TGTGCCAGCAGCCAAGACCGTCGATCTACGCAGTATTTT
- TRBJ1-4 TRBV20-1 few CSARDGLATNEKLFF TGCAGTGCTAGAGATGGGCTCGCAACTAATGAAAAACTGTTTTTT
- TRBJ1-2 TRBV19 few CASSPGGGYTF TGTGCCAGTAGTCCGGGCGGTGGCTACACCTTC
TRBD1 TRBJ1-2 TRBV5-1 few CASSPGTGTGYTF TGCGCCAGCAGCCCGGGGACAGGGACGGGCTACACCTTC
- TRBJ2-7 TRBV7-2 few CASSLRGREQYF TGTGCCAGCAGCTTACGGGGGAGGGAGCAGTACTTC
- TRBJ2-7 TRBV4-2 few CASSQGLSAEQYF TGTGCCAGCAGCCAAGGACTGTCCGCCGAGCAGTACTTC
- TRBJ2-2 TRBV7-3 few CASSSPANTGELFF TGTGCCAGCAGCTCCCCGGCGAACACCGGGGAGCTGTTTTTT
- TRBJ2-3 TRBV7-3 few CASSLFPQDLTSSTDTQYF TGTGCCAGCAGCTTATTCCCACAGGACCTGACCTCTAGCACAGATACGCAGTATTTT
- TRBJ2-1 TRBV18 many CASSGGRHEQFF TGTGCCAGCTCAGGGGGTCGGCATGAGCAGTTCTTC
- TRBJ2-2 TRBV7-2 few CASSLEGRTGELFF TGTGCCAGCAGCTTAGAGGGGAGGACCGGGGAGCTGTTTTTT
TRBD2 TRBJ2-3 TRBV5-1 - CASSLGTSETDTQYF TGCGCCAGCAGCTTGGGGACTAGCGAAACAGATACGCAGTATTTT
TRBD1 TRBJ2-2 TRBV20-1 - CSADRAAGELFF TGCAGTGCAGACAGGGCCGCCGGGGAGCTGTTTTTT
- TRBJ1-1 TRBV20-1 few CSASTGMMNTEAFF TGCAGTGCGAGCACAGGGATGATGAACACTGAAGCTTTCTTT
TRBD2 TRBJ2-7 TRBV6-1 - CASTYKGFASGMAYEQYF TGTGCCAGCACCTATAAAGGGTTTGCTAGCGGGATGGCTTACGAGCAGTACTTC
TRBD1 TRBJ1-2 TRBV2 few CASSPRTGNYGYTF TGTGCCAGCAGTCCCCGGACAGGGAACTATGGCTACACCTTC
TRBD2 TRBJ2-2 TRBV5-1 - CASSRGLADTGELFF TGCGCCAGCAGCCGAGGACTAGCGGACACCGGGGAGCTGTTTTTT
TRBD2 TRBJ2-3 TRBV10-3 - CAISKTPTGTTSRAADTQYF TGTGCCATCAGTAAGACGCCCACCGGGACTACGAGCAGGGCTGCAGATACGCAGTATTTT
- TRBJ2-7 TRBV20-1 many CSARPTDLLSYEQYF TGCAGTGCTAGGCCCACGGACTTATTGTCCTACGAGCAGTACTTC
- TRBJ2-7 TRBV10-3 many CAISTLGDEQYF TGTGCCATCAGCACCTTAGGCGACGAGCAGTACTTC
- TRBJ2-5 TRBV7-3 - CASSLMTRETQYF TGTGCCAGCAGCTTAATGACCCGAGAGACCCAGTACTTC
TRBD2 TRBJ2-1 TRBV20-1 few CSARLADTQTRSYNEQFF TGCAGTGCCCGACTAGCAGACACCCAGACGCGCTCCTACAATGAGCAGTTCTTC
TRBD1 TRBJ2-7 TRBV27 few CASSRDRGPYEQYF TGTGCCAGCAGTCGGGACAGGGGGCCCTACGAGCAGTACTTC
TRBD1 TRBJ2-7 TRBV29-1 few CSVGQGAGEQYF TGCAGCGTCGGACAGGGGGCAGGCGAGCAGTACTTC
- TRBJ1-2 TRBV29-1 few CSEGGGYTF TGCAGCGAGGGAGGCGGCTACACCTTC
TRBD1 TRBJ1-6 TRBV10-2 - CASRGTDRDSPLHF TGCGCCAGCAGGGGGACAGACCGGGATTCACCCCTCCACTTT
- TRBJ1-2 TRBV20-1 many CSARDQAGYTF TGCAGTGCTAGAGATCAAGCTGGCTACACCTTC
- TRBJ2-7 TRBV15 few CATSRDAAGPASYEQYF TGTGCCACCAGCAGAGATGCCGCAGGACCAGCTTCCTACGAGCAGTACTTC
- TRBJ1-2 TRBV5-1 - CASSAAGSTYGYTF TGCGCCAGCAGCGCGGCAGGGTCTACCTATGGCTACACCTTC
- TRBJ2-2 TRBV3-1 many CASSHLSRDTGELFF TGTGCCAGCAGCCATCTCTCGAGGGACACCGGGGAGCTGTTTTTT
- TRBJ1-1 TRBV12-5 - CASGLVPGEAEAFF TGTGCTAGTGGTTTGGTACCAGGGGAGGCTGAAGCTTTCTTT
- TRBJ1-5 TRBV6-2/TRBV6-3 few CASNDSNQPQHF TGTGCCAGCAACGACAGTAATCAGCCCCAGCATTTT
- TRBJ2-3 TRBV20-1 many CSARRRDSTDTQYF TGCAGTGCTAGACGCCGGGACTCCACAGATACGCAGTATTTT
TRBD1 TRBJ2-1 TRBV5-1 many CASSLVGDRDYNEQFF TGCGCCAGCAGCTTGGTCGGGGACAGGGACTACAATGAGCAGTTCTTC
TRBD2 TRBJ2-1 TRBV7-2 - CASSGGLVTFSNEQFF TGTGCCAGCAGTGGCGGACTAGTCACCTTTAGCAATGAGCAGTTCTTC